The clone carrying this T cell receptor (beta chain) was detected a few times. The sample belongs to a study of identical twins. Germline V gene data show CDR1 as DFQATT and CDR2 as SNEGSKA (reference sequence). The CDR3 extends over 15 amino acids. V lost 1 base to trimming and J lost 7 bases; unmatched junction nucleotides: 7. Using its own MiXCR run on the 5' RACE reads, TCRdb lists one record per CDR3 protein. The sample contains hundreds of thousands of distinct CDR3 sequences, 5.5% to 7% of which appear only once. A further study also used this sample, focusing on yellow fever vaccine responses in identical twins.

This clonotype was obtained from a woman aged 18-29 years in good health. The rearrangement links TRBV20-1 to TRBJ2-1; TRBD2 matches at 10 bases. The source material was memory (CD45RO+) T cells sorted from blood. The CDR3 bases are TGCAGTGCTAGAGGTCCTAGCGGGAGATGGAATGAGCAGTTCTTC. This gives the protein CSARGPSGRWNEQFF.